This T cell receptor (beta chain) was identified during a study of blood T cell repertoires in COVID-19. Clinical history as reported by participants underpinned cohort assignment. Repertoires were generated with immunoSEQ multiplex PCR, while TCRdb's copy carries only in-frame clones and drops some. This table has about 320,000 clones, 90% appearing once. The CDR3 sequence is 16 residues long. Germline lookup yields CDR1 SGHNT and CDR2 YYREEE (reference sequence). V lost 4 bases, J lost 5 bases, and 14 bases stayed unmatched. This clone was seen a handful of times. J is TRBJ1-1 and V is TRBV5-4; 7 bases map to TRBD1. Sequences were obtained from PBMCs or T cells enriched from blood (not recorded which). The clonotype originates from a man aged 60 to 75 who had recovered from COVID-19. CDR3 in amino acids: CASSLTPTGIGTEAFF. The CDR3 DNA is TGTGCCAGCAGCCTCACACCGACAGGGATAGGGACTGAAGCTTTCTTT. The whole variable domain, remainder taken from reference TRBV5-4 and TRBJ1-1, is ETGVTQSPTHLIKTRGQQVTLRCSSQSGHNTVSWYQQALGQGPQFIFQYYREEENGRGNFPPRFSGLQFPNYSSELNVNALELDDSALYLCASSLTPTGIGTEAFFGQGTRLTVV.